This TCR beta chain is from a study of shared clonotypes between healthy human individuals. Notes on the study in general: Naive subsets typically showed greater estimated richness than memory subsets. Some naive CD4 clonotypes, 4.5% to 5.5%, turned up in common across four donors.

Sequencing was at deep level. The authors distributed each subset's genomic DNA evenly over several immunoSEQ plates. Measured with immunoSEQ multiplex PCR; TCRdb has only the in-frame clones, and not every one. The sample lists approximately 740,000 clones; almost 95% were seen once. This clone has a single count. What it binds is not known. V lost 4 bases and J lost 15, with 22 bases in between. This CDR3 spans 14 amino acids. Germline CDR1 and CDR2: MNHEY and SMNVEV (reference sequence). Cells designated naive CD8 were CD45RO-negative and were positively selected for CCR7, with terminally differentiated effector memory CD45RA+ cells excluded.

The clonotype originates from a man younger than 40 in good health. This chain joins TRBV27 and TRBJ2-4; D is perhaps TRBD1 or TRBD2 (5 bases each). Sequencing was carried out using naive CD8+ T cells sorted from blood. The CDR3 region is CASSSRLGVGVGYF. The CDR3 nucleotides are TGTGCCAGCAGTTCCAGGCTCGGGGTAGGGGTTGGGTACTTC.